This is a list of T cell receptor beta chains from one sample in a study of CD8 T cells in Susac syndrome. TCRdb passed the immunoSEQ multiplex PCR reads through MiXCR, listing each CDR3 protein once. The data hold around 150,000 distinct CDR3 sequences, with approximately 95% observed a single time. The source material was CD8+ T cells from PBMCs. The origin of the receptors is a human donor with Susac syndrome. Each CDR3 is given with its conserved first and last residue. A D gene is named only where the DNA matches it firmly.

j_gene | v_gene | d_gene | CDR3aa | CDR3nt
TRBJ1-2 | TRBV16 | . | CASSPGSLNYGYTF | TGTGCCAGCAGCCCAGGGTCATTAAACTATGGCTACACCTTC
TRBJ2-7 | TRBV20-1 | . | CSARDKGVLDEQYF | TGCAGTGCTAGAGATAAAGGGGTTTTGGACGAGCAGTACTTC
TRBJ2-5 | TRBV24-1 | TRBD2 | CATSGAGDQETQYF | TGTGCCACCAGTGGGGCGGGGGATCAAGAGACCCAGTACTTC
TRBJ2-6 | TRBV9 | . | CASSVVTSSGANVLTF | TGTGCCAGCAGCGTAGTGACGAGCTCTGGGGCCAACGTCCTGACTTTC
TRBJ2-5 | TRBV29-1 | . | CSASDRAGGETQYF | TGCAGCGCCTCGGACAGGGCCGGGGGGGAGACCCAGTACTTC
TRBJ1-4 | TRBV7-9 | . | CASRHGEGGTNEKLFF | TGTGCCAGCCGCCATGGGGAAGGTGGAACTAATGAAAAACTGTTTTTT
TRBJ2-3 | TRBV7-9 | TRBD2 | CASSRTLAGAGTDTQYF | TGTGCCAGCAGCCGCACACTAGCGGGAGCCGGCACAGATACGCAGTATTTT
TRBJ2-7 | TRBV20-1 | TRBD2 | CSAPQATSGSSYEQYF | TGCAGTGCACCCCAGGCGACTAGCGGGAGTTCGTACGAGCAGTACTTC
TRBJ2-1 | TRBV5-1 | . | CASQLEDEQFF | TGCGCCAGCCAGCTAGAAGATGAGCAGTTCTTC
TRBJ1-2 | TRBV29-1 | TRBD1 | CSDGTVYGYTF | TGCAGCGACGGGACAGTCTATGGCTACACCTTC
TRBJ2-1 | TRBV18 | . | CASSRTDDYNEQFF | TGTGCCAGCTCACGGACAGATGACTACAATGAGCAGTTCTTC
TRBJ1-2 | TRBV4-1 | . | CASSQVNKHRDKGYTF | TGCGCCAGCAGCCAAGTCAACAAACACCGGGACAAAGGCTACACCTTC
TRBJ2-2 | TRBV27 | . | CASVQGNTGELFF | TGTGCCAGCGTTCAGGGGAACACCGGGGAGCTGTTTTTT
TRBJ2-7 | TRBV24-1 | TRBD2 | CANDGREPYEQYF | TGTGCCAACGATGGGAGGGAACCCTACGAGCAGTACTTC
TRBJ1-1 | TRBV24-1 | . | CATREPGVPEAFF | TGTGCCACCAGGGAACCAGGGGTGCCTGAAGCTTTCTTT
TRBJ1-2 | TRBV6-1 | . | CATREGGPYGYTF | TGTGCCACCAGAGAGGGGGGGCCCTATGGCTACACCTTC
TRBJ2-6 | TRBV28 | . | CASRPTRTSGANVLTF | TGTGCCAGCAGGCCGACACGTACCTCTGGGGCCAACGTCCTGACTTTC
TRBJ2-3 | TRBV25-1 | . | CASSDPLGKWADTQYF | TGTGCCAGCAGTGATCCACTAGGCAAGTGGGCAGATACGCAGTATTTT
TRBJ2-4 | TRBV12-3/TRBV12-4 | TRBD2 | CASLGGGIQYF | TGTGCCAGCCTCGGGGGGGGGATTCAGTACTTC
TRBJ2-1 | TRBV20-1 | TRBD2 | CSARQSGRPYNEQFF | TGCAGTGCCCGGCAAAGCGGGAGGCCCTACAATGAGCAGTTCTTC